Below, 7 T cell receptor beta chains from the same sample are listed, as sequenced in a study of T cell responses to AZD1222 COVID-19 vaccine. The repertoire was sequenced with immunoSEQ multiplex PCR; TCRdb's copy has only in-frame clones and lacks some. In the table there are 90,000 to 120,000 clones, roughly nine tenths of which are singletons. Sample: peripheral blood, taken 28 days after the second AZD1222 dose. The receptors were sampled from an adult who received the AZD1222 COVID-19 vaccine.

The chain uses TRBV19 and TRBJ2-3; TRBD1 aligns across 8 bases. V shed 6 bases and J 4 bases; nucleotides not matched to a gene: 6. The germline gives CDR1 LNHDA, CDR2 SQIVND (reference sequence). This CDR3 comprises 14 residues. CDR3 sequence (DNA): TGTGCCAGTAGGCCAGGGGGCGCATCAGATACGCAGTATTTT. It encodes CASRPGGASDTQYF.

This sequence joins TRBV6-1 and TRBJ1-3, with D possibly TRBD1 on 6 matching bases. V lost 1 base and J 2 bases, leaving 9 bases between the germline ends. The germline gives CDR1 MNHNS, CDR2 SASEGT. This CDR3 is 15 amino acids long. CDR3 sequence reads: CASSEGGATGNTIYF. In DNA, the CDR3 is TGTGCCAGCAGTGAAGGGGGGGCTACTGGAAACACCATATATTTT.

This clone was recorded once. The J gene is TRBJ2-7, the V gene TRBV12-3 or TRBV12-4; D not resolved. The CDR3 consists of 13 residues. Trimming shortened V by 1 base and J by 3 bases, and 7 bases separated the two germline ends. The CDR3 nucleotides read TGTGCCAGCAGTTTAGGTCAGAACTACGAGCAGTACTTC. This codes for CASSLGQNYEQYF.

The chain employs TRBV4-1 and TRBJ1-2; D possibly corresponds to TRBD1 (5 bases). Per the germline V gene, CDR1 is MGHRA and CDR2 is YSYEKL. The CDR3 is made up of 15 amino acids. V lost 4 bases and J lost 3, with 15 bases in between. CDR3 bases: TGCGCCAGCAGCCCCCTCCCCCAGGGCGACTATGGCTACACCTTC. Amino acids: CASSPLPQGDYGYTF.

The chain links TRBV6-6 to TRBJ1-1, with D possibly matching TRBD1 (5 bases). The CDR3 extends over 13 amino acids. Between the trimmed V and J ends, which lost 8 bases and 0 bases, there was a span of 10 bases. Germline V gives CDR1 MNHNY, CDR2 SVGAGI (reference sequence). CDR3 DNA sequence: TGTGCCAGCGGCCGGGGGGTGAACACTGAAGCTTTCTTT. Its translation is CASGRGVNTEAFF.

V gene TRBV5-8 combines with J gene TRBJ1-2; no definite D call. The V gene's germline CDR1 is SGHTS and CDR2 YDEGEE. V was trimmed by 10 bases and J by 0 bases, leaving 7 bases between them. The CDR3 has 11 amino acids. As DNA, the CDR3 is TGTGCCGTAAGGGCTAACTATGGCTACACCTTC. Its protein is CAVRANYGYTF.

This chain joins TRBV5-4 and TRBJ2-7, with 8 bases that match TRBD1. V gave up 5 bases and J gave up 2 bases; unmatched junction bases: 12. CDR1 is SGHNT and CDR2 is YYREEE in the germline V gene (reference sequence). This CDR3 contains 16 residues. The CDR3 protein is CASSNPTGAKTYEQYF. Written as DNA, the CDR3 is TGTGCCAGCAGTAACCCGACAGGGGCTAAGACCTACGAGCAGTACTTC.